Given below is one TCR beta chain in context. This entry comes from a study of technical replicates of blood from a few donors. Sequencing used immunoSEQ multiplex PCR; TCRdb keeps in-frame clones, though not all of them. The sample has around 100,000 clones, roughly 94% seen once. The length of the CDR3 is 16 residues. Germline lookup yields CDR1 SGHRS and CDR2 YFSETQ. V shed 0 bases and J shed 1 base, with 13 bases lying between them. This clonotype originated in a human donor in good health. The specimen sequenced was T cells isolated from PBMCs. This chain links TRBV5-1 with TRBJ1-1; unclear D gene. The CDR3 DNA sequence: TGCGCCAGCAGCTTGGCCATGCGGGCTACGAACACTGAAGCTTTCTTT. Protein sequence: CASSLAMRATNTEAFF.